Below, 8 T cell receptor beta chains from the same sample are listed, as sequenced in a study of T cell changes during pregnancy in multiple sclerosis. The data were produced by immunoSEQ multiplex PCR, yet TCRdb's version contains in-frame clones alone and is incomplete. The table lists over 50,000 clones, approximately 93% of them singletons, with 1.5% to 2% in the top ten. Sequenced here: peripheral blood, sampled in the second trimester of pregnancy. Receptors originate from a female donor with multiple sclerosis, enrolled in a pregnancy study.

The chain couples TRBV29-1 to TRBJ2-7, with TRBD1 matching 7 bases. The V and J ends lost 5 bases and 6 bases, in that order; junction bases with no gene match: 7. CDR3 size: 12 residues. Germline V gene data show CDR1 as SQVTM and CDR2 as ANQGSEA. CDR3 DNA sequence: TGCAGCGTTAGACAGGGTGCTGGCGAGCAGTACTTC. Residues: CSVRQGAGEQYF.

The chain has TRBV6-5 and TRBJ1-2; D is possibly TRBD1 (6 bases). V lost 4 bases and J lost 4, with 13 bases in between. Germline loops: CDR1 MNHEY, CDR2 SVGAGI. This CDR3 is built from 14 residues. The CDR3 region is CASSSSGHVYGYTF. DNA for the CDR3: TGTGCCAGCAGTTCCTCGGGACATGTCTATGGCTACACCTTC.

CDR3 in DNA: TGTGCCAGCAGCTTAGACCTTACGGGCTACAATGAGCAGTTCTTC. Its translation is CASSLDLTGYNEQFF. The chain combines TRBV11-2 with TRBJ2-1; D unresolved. The CDR3 is 15 amino acids. The germline V and J ends were trimmed by 0 bases and 3 bases, with 9 bases remaining between them. Germline CDR1 is SGHAT and CDR2 is FQNNGV.

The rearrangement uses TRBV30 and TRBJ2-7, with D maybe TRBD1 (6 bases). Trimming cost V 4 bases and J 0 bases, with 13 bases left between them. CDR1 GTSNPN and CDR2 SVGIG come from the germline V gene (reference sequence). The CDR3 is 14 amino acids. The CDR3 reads CAWTPQGYSYEQYF. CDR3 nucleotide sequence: TGTGCCTGGACCCCACAGGGATACTCCTACGAGCAGTACTTC.

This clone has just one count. CDR3: CASLKGQGSDTQYF. The CDR3 DNA reads TGTGCCAGCCTAAAGGGACAGGGGTCAGATACGCAGTATTTT. The chain combines TRBV5-4 with TRBJ2-3; 10 nucleotides match TRBD1. CDR3 length: 14 amino acids. CDR1 SGHNT and CDR2 YYREEE come from the germline V gene (reference sequence). J gave up 4 bases and V 7 bases, and 6 bases lay outside the gene matches.

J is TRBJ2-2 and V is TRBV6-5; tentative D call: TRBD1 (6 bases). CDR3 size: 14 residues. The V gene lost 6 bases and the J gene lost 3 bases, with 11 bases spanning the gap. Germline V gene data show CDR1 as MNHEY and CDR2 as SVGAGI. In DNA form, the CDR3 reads TGTGCCAGCAGCAGAGCAGGGGACACCGGGGAGCTGTTTTTT. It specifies CASSRAGDTGELFF.

CDR3 in amino acids: CASSPTSGSRNEQFF. For the CDR3, the DNA is TGTGCCAGTAGCCCGACTAGCGGGAGTAGGAATGAGCAGTTCTTC. This chain uses TRBV19 with TRBJ2-1; 12 positions match TRBD2. After removal of 6 bases from V and 7 bases from J, the junction contained 7 bases not matched to a gene. This CDR3 comprises 15 residues. Germline lookup yields CDR1 LNHDA and CDR2 SQIVND (reference sequence). The full variable domain, rest sourced from reference TRBV19 and TRBJ2-1, is DGGITQSPKYLFRKEGQNVTLSCEQNLNHDAMYWYRQDPGQGLRLIYYSQIVNDFQKGDIAEGYSVSREKKESFPLTVTSAQKNPTAFYLCASSPTSGSRNEQFFGPGTRLTVL.

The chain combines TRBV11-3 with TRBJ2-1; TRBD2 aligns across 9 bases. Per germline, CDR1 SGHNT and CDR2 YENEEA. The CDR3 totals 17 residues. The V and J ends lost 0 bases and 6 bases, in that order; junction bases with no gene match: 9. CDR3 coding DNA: TGTGCCAGCAGCTTAGATAGCGGGAGAGGTCGCGGCAATGAGCAGTTCTTC. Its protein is CASSLDSGRGRGNEQFF. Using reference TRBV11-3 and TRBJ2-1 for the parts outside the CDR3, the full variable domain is EAGVVQSPRYKIIEKKQPVAFWCNPISGHNTLYWYLQNLGQGPELLIRYENEEAVDDSQLPKDRFSAERLKGVDSTLKIQPAELGDSAVYLCASSLDSGRGRGNEQFFGPGTRLTVL.